The 11 T cell receptor beta chains in this list originate from one sample, sequenced in a study of blood T cell repertoires in COVID-19 (dated by TCRdb to about 2020). Libraries were prepared through the immunoSEQ multiplex PCR assay. TCRdb obtained this table from immuneACCESS and retained in-frame rearrangements with V and J assigned. These tables miss some clones; where compared with another copy, unresolved V genes account for less than half of the shortfall, and the remainder is unexplained. Within this sample are fewer than 85,000 clones, with less than 90% of them counted one time only. The ten largest clones represent roughly 9.1% of the sample. Source material: peripheral blood. The receptors originated from a human donor in a cohort sampled during active COVID-19.

This clone is a singleton in its sample. This sequence joins TRBV7-8 and TRBJ1-5; 8 bases line up with TRBD1. CDR3 size: 17 residues. V shed 0 bases and J 5 bases; nucleotides not matched to a gene: 9. Germline V CDR1 and CDR2: SGHVS, FQNEAQ. CDR3 loop: CASSLAAGSRGHQPQHF. The DNA for the CDR3 is TGTGCCAGCAGCTTAGCTGCCGGGAGCAGGGGGCATCAGCCCCAGCATTTT.

CDR3 loop: CASSLADRGGLETQYF. The CDR3, as DNA: TGCGCCAGCAGCTTGGCCGACAGGGGGGGCTTGGAGACCCAGTACTTC. The V and J genes are TRBV5-1 and TRBJ2-5, with 9 bases fitting TRBD1. The CDR3 length is 16 residues. J gave up 5 bases and V 0 bases, and 8 bases lay outside the gene matches. CDR1 is SGHRS, CDR2 YFSETQ, per germline. The whole variable domain, remainder taken from reference TRBV5-1 and TRBJ2-5, is KAGVTQTPRYLIKTRGQQVTLSCSPISGHRSVSWYQQTPGQGLQFLFEYFSETQRNKGNFPGRFSGRQFSNSRSEMNVSTLELGDSALYLCASSLADRGGLETQYFGPGTRLLVL.

The chain is built from TRBV11-2 and TRBJ2-1, with 11 bases aligning to TRBD2. CDR1 and CDR2 (germline): SGHAT, FQNNGV. J gave up 0 bases and V 10 bases, and 8 bases lay outside the gene matches. The CDR3 has 16 residues. The CDR3 loop reads CATRGLAVSSYNEQFF. CDR3 coding DNA: TGTGCCACTAGGGGACTAGCGGTCAGCTCCTACAATGAGCAGTTCTTC.

The chain uses TRBV2 and TRBJ2-3; D is uncertain. CDR3 length: 14 residues. In germline, CDR1 is SNHLY, CDR2 FYNNEI. Trimming cost V 3 bases and J 3 bases, with 10 bases left between them. CDR3: CASSELPQTDTQYF. The CDR3 DNA is TGTGCCAGCAGTGAGCTCCCTCAGACAGATACGCAGTATTTT.

The chain carries TRBV9 and TRBJ1-3; D gene unclear. The CDR3 has 16 amino acids. Between the trimmed V and J ends, which lost 4 bases and 4 bases, there was a span of 18 bases. Germline V gives CDR1 SGDLS, CDR2 YYNGEE. CDR3 sequence: CASSPRPIPGGNTIYF. Written as DNA, the CDR3 is TGTGCCAGCAGCCCCCGGCCCATCCCGGGGGGAAACACCATATATTTT.

The chain joins TRBV2 to TRBJ1-5; 12 positions match TRBD1. The CDR3 contains 16 residues. Germline V gene sequence: CDR1 SNHLY, CDR2 FYNNEI. Trimming cost V 6 bases and J 8 bases; bases outside gene matches: 11. The CDR3 DNA is TGTGCCAGCAGGGATTTTCCGGGACAGGGGGCTAAGCCCCAGCATTTT. Translating gives CASRDFPGQGAKPQHF.

The chain is built from TRBV13 and TRBJ1-2, with 9 bases that match TRBD1. The CDR3 covers 15 residues. From germline, CDR1 is PRHDT and CDR2 FYEKMQ (reference sequence). Trimming took 4 bases from V and 8 from J; bases not matched to a gene: 11. This CDR3 is CASSSGGQGYVGYTF. CDR3 bases: TGTGCCAGCAGCTCAGGCGGACAGGGGTACGTAGGCTACACCTTC.

The chain uses TRBV7-2 and TRBJ2-3; weak D call: TRBD2 (6 bases). This CDR3 has 19 residues. Germline V CDR1 and CDR2: SGHTA, FQGNSA. Trimming pared 2 bases from V and 3 bases from J, leaving 24 bases between. CDR3 nucleotide sequence: TGTGCCAGCAGCTTACTCCGCGGGCTTGCGCCGGGGACTACAGATACGCAGTATTTT. Translated: CASSLLRGLAPGTTDTQYF. Full variable domain (rest looked up from reference TRBV7-2 and TRBJ2-3): GAGVSQSPSNKVTEKGKDVELRCDPISGHTALYWYRQSLGQGLEFLIYFQGNSAPDKSGLPSDRFSAERTGGSVSTLTIQRTQQEDSAVYLCASSLLRGLAPGTTDTQYFGPGTRLTVL.

The chain uses TRBV20-1 and TRBJ1-1; D gene uncertain. This CDR3 comprises 11 residues. Germline V gives CDR1 DFQATT, CDR2 SNEGSKA (reference sequence). The CDR3 DNA sequence: TGCAGCCGGTGGTCCAACACTGAAGCTTTCTTT. It codes for CSRWSNTEAFF.

The J gene is TRBJ2-7, the V gene TRBV19; 10 nucleotides match TRBD2. J was trimmed by 2 bases and V by 3 bases; bases with no gene match: 4. The CDR3 loop spans 15 amino acids. Germline V gene lookup returns CDR1 LNHDA and CDR2 SQIVND (reference sequence). CDR3 nucleotide sequence: TGTGCCAGTAGTATCGCGCTAGCGGGAGCCTACGAGCAGTACTTC. Protein: CASSIALAGAYEQYF.

The chain recombines TRBV27 with TRBJ2-7; D not resolved. The CDR3 has 14 amino acids. Trimming removed 2 bases from V and 2 bases from J, with 10 bases in between. Germline V gene lookup returns CDR1 MNHEY and CDR2 SMNVEV (reference sequence). The CDR3 protein is CASSLVVGPYEQYF. The CDR3 nucleotides read TGTGCCAGCAGTTTAGTGGTGGGCCCCTACGAGCAGTACTTC.